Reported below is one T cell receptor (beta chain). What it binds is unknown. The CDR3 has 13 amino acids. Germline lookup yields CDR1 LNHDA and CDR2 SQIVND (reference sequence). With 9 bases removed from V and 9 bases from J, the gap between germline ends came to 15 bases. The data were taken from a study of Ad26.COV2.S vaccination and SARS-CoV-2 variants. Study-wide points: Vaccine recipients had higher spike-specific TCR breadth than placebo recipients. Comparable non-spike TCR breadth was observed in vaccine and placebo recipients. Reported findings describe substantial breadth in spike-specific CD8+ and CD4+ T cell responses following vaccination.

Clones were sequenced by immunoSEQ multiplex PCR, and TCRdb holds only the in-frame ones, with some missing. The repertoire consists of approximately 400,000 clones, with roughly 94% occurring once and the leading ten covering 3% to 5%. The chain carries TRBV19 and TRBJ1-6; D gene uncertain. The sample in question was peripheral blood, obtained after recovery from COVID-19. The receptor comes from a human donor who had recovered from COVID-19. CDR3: CASRRPGGSPLHF. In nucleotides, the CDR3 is TGTGCCAGCAGAAGACCCGGAGGTTCACCCCTCCACTTT.